This T cell receptor beta chain was documented in a study of early T cells in non-severe SARS-CoV-2 infection. Study context: Whole-blood bulk RNA, unsorted, was sequenced, and chains were unpaired.

In this sample, this clonotype turned up a few times. Its antigen is still unknown. The CDR3 is 13 amino acids. With V trimmed by 5 bases and J by 5 bases, 2 bases remained unmatched. General study points: Using VDJdb, the matching emphasized anti-spike CD8 responses while missing private and CD4 specificities.

As part of library construction, unique molecular identifiers were attached to individual cDNA molecules. TCRdb called the 5' RACE reads again in MiXCR, with one record for every CDR3 protein. The sample yields about 56,000 distinct CDR3 sequences, about 10% seen once. This rearrangement joins TRBV12-3 or TRBV12-4 to TRBJ2-5; the match to TRBD2 covers 10 bases. The clonotype comes from an adult who was a healthcare worker with PCR-confirmed SARS-CoV-2 infection or an uninfected control (not recorded which). Specimen: whole blood. CDR3 nucleotide sequence: TGTGCCAGCAGTGCTAGCGGGAGTGAGACCCAGTACTTC. It encodes CASSASGSETQYF.